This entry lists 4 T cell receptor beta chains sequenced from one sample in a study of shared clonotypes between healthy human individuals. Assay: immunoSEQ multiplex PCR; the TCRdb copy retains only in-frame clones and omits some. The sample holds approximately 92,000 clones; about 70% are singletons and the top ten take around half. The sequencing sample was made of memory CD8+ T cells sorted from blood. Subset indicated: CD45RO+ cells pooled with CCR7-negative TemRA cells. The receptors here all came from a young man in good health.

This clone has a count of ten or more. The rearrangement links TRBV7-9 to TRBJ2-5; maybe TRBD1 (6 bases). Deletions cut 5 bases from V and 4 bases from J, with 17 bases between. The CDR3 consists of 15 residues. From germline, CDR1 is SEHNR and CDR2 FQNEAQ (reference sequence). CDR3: CASSDYRVDRETQYF. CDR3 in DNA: TGTGCCAGCAGCGACTACAGGGTGGACCGAGAGACCCAGTACTTC.

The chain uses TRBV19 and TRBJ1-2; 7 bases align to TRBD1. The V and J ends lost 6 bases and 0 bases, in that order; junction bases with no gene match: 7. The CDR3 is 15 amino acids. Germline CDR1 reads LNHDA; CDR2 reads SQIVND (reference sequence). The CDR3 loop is CASSMDRTANYGYTF. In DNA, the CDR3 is TGTGCCAGTAGCATGGACAGGACAGCTAACTATGGCTACACCTTC. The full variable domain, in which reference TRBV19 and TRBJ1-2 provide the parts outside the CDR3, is DGGITQSPKYLFRKEGQNVTLSCEQNLNHDAMYWYRQDPGQGLRLIYYSQIVNDFQKGDIAEGYSVSREKKESFPLTVTSAQKNPTAFYLCASSMDRTANYGYTFGSGTRLTVV.

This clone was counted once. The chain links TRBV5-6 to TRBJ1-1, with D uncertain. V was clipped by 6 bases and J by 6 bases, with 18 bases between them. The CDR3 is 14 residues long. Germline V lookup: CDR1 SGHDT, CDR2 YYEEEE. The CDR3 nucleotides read TGTGCCAGCATCAGTCAGGCCCTGCGGGCTGAAGCTTTCTTT. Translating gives CASISQALRAEAFF. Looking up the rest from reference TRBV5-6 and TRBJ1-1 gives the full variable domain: DAGVTQSPTHLIKTRGQQVTLRCSPKSGHDTVSWYQQALGQGPQFIFQYYEEEERQRGNFPDRFSGHQFPNYSSELNVNALLLGDSALYLCASISQALRAEAFFGQGTRLTVV.

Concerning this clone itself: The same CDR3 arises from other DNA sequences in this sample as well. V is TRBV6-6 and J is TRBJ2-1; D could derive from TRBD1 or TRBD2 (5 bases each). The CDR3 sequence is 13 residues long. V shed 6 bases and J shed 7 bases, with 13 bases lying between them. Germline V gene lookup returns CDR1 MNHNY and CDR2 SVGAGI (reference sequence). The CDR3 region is CASRGDVMNEQFF. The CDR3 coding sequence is TGTGCCAGCAGGGGGGATGTAATGAATGAGCAGTTCTTC.